These 25 T cell receptor beta chains share one sample of origin, sequenced in a study of vaccination and CD4 T cells after COVID-19. As for treatment: approximately 11-day PBMC culture with coronavirus spike peptide pools or control peptides (ViraFEST assay). The Oncomine TCR Beta short-read assay generated sequence data from the DNA of cultured CD4+ T cells. TCRdb independently ran MiXCR on the PCR reads; one entry per CDR3 protein. Of roughly 12,000 distinct CDR3 sequences in the sample, more than 45% were seen once. These receptors' antigens are unknown. What was sequenced was CD4+ T cells from blood, cultured in vitro. The source of these receptors is a human donor who had recovered from COVID-19.

This clonotype was seen a few times. The J gene is TRBJ1-1, the V gene TRBV10-3; TRBD1 might be the D (6 bases). The CDR3 contains 14 residues. Germline V lookup: CDR1 ENHRY, CDR2 SYGVKD. Trimming left V 4 bases short and J 5 bases short, with 14 bases between. In DNA form, the CDR3 reads TGTGCCATCAGTGTGGGACAAGAGGCGACTGAAGCTTTCTTT. Translated: CAISVGQEATEAFF.

The V gene is TRBV24-1, the J gene TRBJ2-1; 8 bases align to TRBD2. This CDR3 has 15 amino acids. Germline V CDR1 and CDR2: KGHDR, SFDVKD. Trimming took 4 bases from V and 6 from J; bases not matched to a gene: 7. The CDR3 nucleotides are TGTGCCACCAGTGAGGCTAGCGGGTCGGTCAATGAGCAGTTCTTC. Translated, it gives CATSEASGSVNEQFF.

The chain couples TRBV14 to TRBJ1-6; 7 bases agree with TRBD1. V was pared by 0 bases and J by 7 bases, with 6 bases of the junction left unmatched. This CDR3 region has 16 residues. Per the germline V gene, CDR1 is SGHDN and CDR2 is FVKESK. CDR3 nucleotides: TGTGCCAGCAGCCAAGATCTGACAGGGCTGAATTCACCCCTCCACTTT. Translating gives CASSQDLTGLNSPLHF.

The V gene is TRBV7-9, the J gene TRBJ2-1; perhaps TRBD1 as D (6 bases). Germline assignment: CDR1 SEHNR and CDR2 FQNEAQ (reference sequence). V was cut by 1 base and J by 4 bases, with 11 bases left in between. The CDR3 covers 15 residues. In DNA form, the CDR3 reads TGTGCCAGCAGCTTAGGCCGGACAGAATACAATGAGCAGTTCTTC. This sequence encodes CASSLGRTEYNEQFF.

The genes are TRBV10-3 and TRBJ1-3, with a possible D match to TRBD1 (6 bases). V gave up 4 bases and J gave up 7 bases, with 17 bases separating them. Germline V gene lookup returns CDR1 ENHRY and CDR2 SYGVKD. The CDR3 contains 15 residues. For the CDR3, the DNA is TGTGCCATCAGTGGCAGACAGGCATCCGGGAACACCATATATTTT. This sequence encodes CAISGRQASGNTIYF.

The CDR3 region is CASSQAGLETQYF. Written as DNA, the CDR3 is TGCGCCAGCAGCCAAGCGGGGCTCGAGACCCAGTACTTC. The V call is TRBV4-1, the J call TRBJ2-5; D possibly matches TRBD1 or TRBD2 (5 bases each). Germline CDR1 MGHRA, CDR2 YSYEKL. The CDR3 has 13 amino acids. Trimming shortened V by 1 base and J by 5 bases, and 8 bases separated the two germline ends.

This chain connects TRBV28 to TRBJ1-2, with TRBD1 identical over 10 bases. Germline V gives CDR1 MDHEN, CDR2 SYDVKM. J lost 4 bases, V lost 4 bases, and 9 bases had no gene match. CDR3 length equals 16 residues. The CDR3 sequence is CASSSPRTGGSYGYTF. In DNA form, the CDR3 reads TGTGCCAGCAGTTCCCCCCGGACAGGGGGAAGCTATGGCTACACCTTC.

This clonotype has a handful of counts. CDR3 sequence: CASSLSPARAETQYF. Here the CDR3 DNA reads TGTGCCAGCAGCTTAAGCCCTGCCCGCGCGGAGACCCAGTACTTC. The V gene is TRBV11-3, the J gene TRBJ2-5, with D unresolved. Per the germline V gene, CDR1 is SGHNT and CDR2 is YENEEA. This CDR3 is 15 amino acids long. Trimming took 2 bases from V and 5 from J, leaving 15 bases between them.

This clonotype turned up a few times. The chain uses TRBV27 and TRBJ2-7, with D hard to call. V lost 8 bases to trimming and J lost 2 bases, with 10 bases between them. The CDR3 spans 12 residues. Germline V lookup: CDR1 MNHEY, CDR2 SMNVEV (reference sequence). This chain's CDR3 is CASGYRPYEQYF. The CDR3 DNA reads TGTGCCAGCGGCTATAGGCCCTACGAGCAGTACTTC.

This clonotype has a handful of counts. The chain recombines TRBV11-2 with TRBJ1-1; the D gene is possibly TRBD1 (5 bases). Germline V gene data show CDR1 as SGHAT and CDR2 as FQNNGV. The CDR3 runs 14 residues. The ends were cut back, 5 bases at V and 2 bases at J, with 12 bases in the middle. CDR3 coding DNA: TGTGCCAGCAGCCATGGTAGGGGAAACACTGAAGCTTTCTTT. Residues: CASSHGRGNTEAFF.

This chain uses TRBV11-2 with TRBJ2-7; D may be TRBD1 (5 bases). Looked up from germline, CDR1 is SGHAT and CDR2 is FQNNGV. Trimming stripped 1 base from V and 4 bases from J, with 5 bases between. The CDR3 length is 12 residues. In DNA form, the CDR3 reads TGTGCCAGCAGCTTAGGGACATACGAGCAGTACTTC. This gives the protein CASSLGTYEQYF. Looking up the rest from reference TRBV11-2 and TRBJ2-7 gives the full variable domain: EAGVAQSPRYKIIEKRQSVAFWCNPISGHATLYWYQQILGQGPKLLIQFQNNGVVDDSQLPKDRFSAERLKGVDSTLKIQPAKLEDSAVYLCASSLGTYEQYFGPGTRLTVT.

This clonotype appeared a single time. This rearrangement joins TRBV7-2 to TRBJ2-2; 9 bases fit TRBD2. The CDR3 has 17 residues. Germline loops: CDR1 SGHTA, CDR2 FQGNSA. V shed 2 bases, J shed 2 bases, and the junction held 6 bases outside the gene matches. In DNA form, the CDR3 reads TGTGCCAGCAGCTTAATGGCTAGCGGGGTCAACACCGGGGAGCTGTTTTTT. This sequence encodes CASSLMASGVNTGELFF.

CDR3 DNA: TGCGCCAGCACCGGGGGGGGCATGGGATTTAGCAATCAGCCCCAGCATTTT. Residues: CASTGGGMGFSNQPQHF. The V call is TRBV10-2, the J call TRBJ1-5; possible D gene TRBD1, 6 bases. Between the trimmed V and J ends, which lost 7 bases and 0 bases, there was a span of 19 bases. This CDR3 is built from 17 residues. CDR1 and CDR2 (germline): WSHSY, SAAADI.

The chain employs TRBV2 and TRBJ2-3; D is tentatively TRBD1 or TRBD2 (5 bases each). CDR1 SNHLY and CDR2 FYNNEI come from the germline V gene. This CDR3 comprises 15 residues. V was trimmed by 7 bases and J by 2 bases, leaving 16 bases between them. For the CDR3, the DNA is TGTGCCAGCATCGAACAGGCCGGGATCACAGATACGCAGTATTTT. Its translation: CASIEQAGITDTQYF.

This sequence joins TRBV20-1 and TRBJ2-1, with 9 bases matching TRBD1. The CDR3 is 14 residues long. V dropped 5 bases and J dropped 6; count of bases not matched to a gene: 8. The germline V gene encodes CDR1 DFQATT and CDR2 SNEGSKA (reference sequence). This chain's CDR3 is CSAQQGAPPNEQFF. CDR3 coding DNA: TGCAGTGCTCAACAGGGGGCCCCCCCCAATGAGCAGTTCTTC.

The genes are TRBV6-5 and TRBJ2-7, with TRBD2 matching over 10 bases. The CDR3 is 15 amino acids. J gave up 4 bases and V 0 bases, and 3 bases lay outside the gene matches. From germline, CDR1 is MNHEY and CDR2 SVGAGI. CDR3 residues: CASSYSLAGVYEQYF. Here the CDR3 DNA reads TGTGCCAGCAGTTACTCGCTAGCGGGAGTTTACGAGCAGTACTTC.

This clonotype has a single count. J is TRBJ2-1 and V is TRBV19, with 7 bases lining up with TRBD1. Trimming cost V 4 bases and J 0 bases; bases outside gene matches: 21. From germline, CDR1 is LNHDA and CDR2 SQIVND (reference sequence). The CDR3 spans 21 residues. CDR3 residues: CASSRSLRGLRQGGSYNEQFF. The CDR3 bases are TGTGCCAGTAGTAGATCCCTCCGGGGCCTTAGACAGGGCGGCTCCTACAATGAGCAGTTCTTC.

The chain uses TRBV19 and TRBJ2-3; D is perhaps TRBD2 (5 bases). The V gene lost 4 bases and the J gene lost 2 bases, with 16 bases spanning the gap. The CDR3 consists of 16 residues. Germline V gene lookup returns CDR1 LNHDA and CDR2 SQIVND (reference sequence). The CDR3: CASSTIRASTTDTQYF. In nucleotides, the CDR3 is TGTGCCAGTAGTACCATTCGGGCTAGCACCACAGATACGCAGTATTTT.

The J gene is TRBJ2-2, the V gene TRBV7-6; a possible D gene is TRBD2 (6 bases). Trimming removed 4 bases at V and 6 bases at J, with 15 bases between. Germline-derived CDR1 and CDR2 are SGHVS and FNYEAQ. The CDR3 runs 15 residues. In nucleotides, the CDR3 is TGTGCCAGCAGCTCCCTGTTCGGGGGTCCCGGGGAGCTGTTTTTT. Its translation is CASSSLFGGPGELFF.

This clonotype came up once. V usage is TRBV6-1 and J usage is TRBJ1-5; D remains unclear. Germline V lookup: CDR1 MNHNS, CDR2 SASEGT. V dropped 6 bases and J dropped 5 bases, with 11 bases sitting between them. CDR3 length: 13 residues. CDR3 sequence: CASRDWMDQPQHF. The CDR3 DNA reads TGTGCCAGCAGAGATTGGATGGATCAGCCCCAGCATTTT.

This chain connects TRBV6-5 to TRBJ1-1; D gene ambiguous. Germline assignment: CDR1 MNHEY and CDR2 SVGAGI. The V and J ends lost 3 bases and 2 bases respectively, with 10 bases between them. The CDR3 is made up of 14 amino acids. DNA of the CDR3: TGTGCCAGCAGTTATAGGCAGACTAACACTGAAGCTTTCTTT. Residues: CASSYRQTNTEAFF.

This clonotype was found a few times. This sequence joins TRBV20-1 and TRBJ2-7; D assignment may be TRBD1 or TRBD2 (5 bases each). In germline, CDR1 is DFQATT, CDR2 SNEGSKA (reference sequence). V was cut by 2 bases and J by 6 bases, with 14 bases left in between. This CDR3 region has 13 residues. In DNA form, the CDR3 reads TGCAGTGCTAGAACAGGACTCCGGGGCGAGCAGTACTTC. It encodes CSARTGLRGEQYF.

V and J are TRBV4-3 and TRBJ2-5; tentatively, D is TRBD2 (5 bases). Germline V CDR1 and CDR2: LGHNA, YSLEER. The CDR3 has 15 amino acids. Between the trimmed V and J ends, which lost 0 bases and 9 bases, there was a span of 17 bases. The CDR3 region has the DNA TGCGCCAGCAGCCAAGATAGAGGTGGTTGGGAGTCCCAGTACTTC. This gives the protein CASSQDRGGWESQYF.

V is TRBV7-2 and J is TRBJ2-7; 9 positions agree with TRBD1. The CDR3 sequence is 13 residues long. V was pared by 2 bases and J by 12 bases, with 8 bases of the junction left unmatched. The germline gives CDR1 SGHTA, CDR2 FQGNSA. CDR3 DNA sequence: TGTGCCAGCAGCTTAACACCGGGACAGGGCCCGTACTTC. Translation gives CASSLTPGQGPYF.

The chain has TRBV27 and TRBJ2-3, with 11 positions matching TRBD1. The CDR3 length is 14 residues. From germline, CDR1 is MNHEY and CDR2 SMNVEV (reference sequence). Trimming at V came to 7 bases and at J to 5 bases, leaving 5 bases not matched to a gene. CDR3 region: CASTRTGGGDTQYF. CDR3 nucleotides: TGTGCCAGCACACGGACAGGGGGCGGAGATACGCAGTATTTT.